The 26 T cell receptor beta chains listed next were all sequenced from one sample in a study of T cells in Graves' hyperthyroidism and ophthalmopathy. Amplified regions were TCR beta CDR3 sequences from RNA transcripts. HTBI primers were the set used in a first-round RT-PCR of the TCR CDR3. TCRdb independently ran MiXCR on the multiplex PCR reads; one entry per CDR3 protein. The sample has about 180,000 distinct CDR3 sequences; over 15% are singletons. Material: blood. The receptors stem from a woman aged 45-65 years with Graves' hyperthyroidism.

In this sample, this clonotype turned up many times. The chain employs TRBV29-1 and TRBJ2-7; 8 bases fit TRBD1. V was pared by 6 bases and J by 1 base, with 8 bases of the junction left unmatched. This CDR3 contains 14 residues. CDR1 and CDR2 from the germline V gene are SQVTM and ANQGSEA. The CDR3 DNA follows: TGCAGCGTGGGTCAGGGGGCACGGTCCTACGAGCAGTACTTC. As protein: CSVGQGARSYEQYF.

This clonotype was seen ten or more times. The V and J genes are TRBV7-2 and TRBJ2-2; unclear D gene. This CDR3 spans 15 amino acids. V was trimmed by 0 bases and J by 0 bases, leaving 5 bases between them. The germline V gene encodes CDR1 SGHTA and CDR2 FQGNSA. DNA of the CDR3: TGTGCCAGCAGCTTAGCTAGTTCGAACACCGGGGAGCTGTTTTTT. This encodes CASSLASSNTGELFF.

The sample holds many counts of this clonotype. V gene TRBV6-1 combines with J gene TRBJ1-5; D call uncertain. Trimming cost V 0 bases and J 0 bases, with 9 bases left between them. The germline V gene has CDR1 MNHNS and CDR2 SASEGT. The CDR3 spans 16 residues. CDR3: CASSEAQRISNQPQHF. In nucleotides, the CDR3 is TGTGCCAGCAGTGAAGCTCAGAGAATTAGCAATCAGCCCCAGCATTTT.

This clonotype qualifies as medium-sized. The chain carries TRBV28 and TRBJ2-3; TRBD1 matches 7 bases. V shed 5 bases, J shed 3 bases, and the junction held 8 bases outside the gene matches. This CDR3 spans 15 amino acids. The V gene's germline CDR1 is MDHEN and CDR2 SYDVKM. Here the CDR3 DNA reads TGTGCCAGCAGTCCTCCGACAGGGCTGACAGATACGCAGTATTTT. Encoded protein: CASSPPTGLTDTQYF. The full variable domain, its missing parts supplied by reference TRBV28 and TRBJ2-3, is DVKVTQSSRYLVKRTGEKVFLECVQDMDHENMFWYRQDPGLGLRLIYFSYDVKMKEKGDIPEGYSVSREKKERFSLILESASTNQTSMYLCASSPPTGLTDTQYFGPGTRLTVL.

This clonotype has ten or more counts. J is TRBJ2-2 and V is TRBV5-1; D is ambiguous. Germline V gene sequence: CDR1 SGHRS, CDR2 YFSETQ. V was trimmed by 6 bases and J by 0 bases, leaving 12 bases between them. The CDR3 contains 15 residues. This CDR3 is CASIGSPPNTGELFF. In DNA, the CDR3 is TGCGCCAGCATCGGTAGTCCCCCGAACACCGGGGAGCTGTTTTTT.

This clonotype was counted ten times or more. The chain has TRBV7-8 and TRBJ1-1, with 7 bases fitting TRBD1. Trimming removed 2 bases from V and 1 base from J; junction bases left unmatched: 4. Germline V gene data show CDR1 as SGHVS and CDR2 as FQNEAQ. There are 15 residues in the CDR3. The CDR3 DNA is TGTGCCAGCAGCTTACACAGGGGATCGAACACTGAAGCTTTCTTT. It is translated as CASSLHRGSNTEAFF. Drawing the rest from reference TRBV7-8 and TRBJ1-1, the complete variable domain is GAGVSQSPRYKVAKRGQDVALRCDPISGHVSLFWYQQALGQGPEFLTYFQNEAQLDKSGLPSDRFFAERPEGSVSTLKIQRTQQEDSAVYLCASSLHRGSNTEAFFGQGTRLTVV.

This clonotype was counted ten times or more. The chain carries TRBV6-1 and TRBJ1-2, with 12 bases identical to TRBD1. The CDR3 loop spans 15 amino acids. Germline V gene data show CDR1 as MNHNS and CDR2 as SASEGT. After removal of 5 bases from V and 8 bases from J, the junction contained 9 bases not matched to a gene. The CDR3 nucleotides read TGTGCCAGCAGTATTTGGGACAGGGGGCTGGGGGGCTACACCTTC. Protein sequence: CASSIWDRGLGGYTF.

V usage is TRBV19 and J usage is TRBJ2-1, with D perhaps given as TRBD1 or TRBD2 (5 bases each). V gave up 3 bases and J gave up 8 bases, with 17 bases separating them. This CDR3 has 15 residues. Per the germline V gene, CDR1 is LNHDA and CDR2 is SQIVND (reference sequence). In DNA form, the CDR3 reads TGTGCCAGTAGTATTAACTTCGGGGAAGGGGATGAGCAGTTCTTC. Translated: CASSINFGEGDEQFF. The full variable domain, its missing parts supplied by reference TRBV19 and TRBJ2-1, is DGGITQSPKYLFRKEGQNVTLSCEQNLNHDAMYWYRQDPGQGLRLIYYSQIVNDFQKGDIAEGYSVSREKKESFPLTVTSAQKNPTAFYLCASSINFGEGDEQFFGPGTRLTVL.

The sample holds many counts of this clonotype. V and J are TRBV20-1 and TRBJ1-1, with no clear D. The CDR3 loop spans 13 amino acids. CDR1 DFQATT and CDR2 SNEGSKA come from the germline V gene (reference sequence). V lost 6 bases and J lost 6, with 17 bases in between. In nucleotides, the CDR3 is TGCAGTGCCGACGGGAGCGGGCCCTCTGAAGCTTTCTTT. This gives the protein CSADGSGPSEAFF.

Many counts were recorded for this clonotype. This chain links TRBV6-1 with TRBJ2-5, with 8 bases that match TRBD1. The V segment lost 5 bases and the J segment 5 bases; nucleotides outside the gene matches: 7. The CDR3 contains 14 residues. Germline V gene lookup returns CDR1 MNHNS and CDR2 SASEGT. CDR3 sequence: CASSPLTGEETQYF. The CDR3 DNA sequence: TGTGCCAGCAGTCCATTGACAGGGGAGGAGACCCAGTACTTC.

This clonotype was detected many times. The chain uses TRBV5-1 and TRBJ1-4; 7 nucleotides match TRBD1. With V trimmed by 4 bases and J by 0 bases, 6 bases remained unmatched. In germline, CDR1 is SGHRS, CDR2 YFSETQ. The CDR3 is 16 residues long. The CDR3 region is CASSRGTVATNEKLFF. CDR3 bases: TGCGCCAGCAGCCGTGGGACAGTCGCAACTAATGAAAAACTGTTTTTT.

This clonotype was seen at least ten times. The chain is built from TRBV19 and TRBJ1-1, with D possibly being TRBD1 (6 bases). V was cut by 7 bases and J by 0 bases, with 15 bases left in between. The CDR3 consists of 15 residues. Looked up from germline, CDR1 is LNHDA and CDR2 is SQIVND (reference sequence). The CDR3 DNA reads as TGTGCCAGTAAAGACACAGGGCTCATGAACACTGAAGCTTTCTTT. Translation: CASKDTGLMNTEAFF.

Concerning this clonotype: This may come from a read error, since a much larger clone is one base off. The gene calls are TRBV5-1 and TRBJ1-1; D not resolved. Germline V gene sequence: CDR1 SGHRS, CDR2 YFSETQ. This CDR3 is 13 amino acids long. CDR3 in amino acids: CVSSFEGETEAFF. CDR3 bases: TGCGTCAGCAGCTTCGAGGGTGAGACTGAAGCTTTCTTT.

This clonotype was recorded at least ten times. The J gene is TRBJ2-7, the V gene TRBV19; D gene uncertain. In germline, CDR1 is LNHDA, CDR2 SQIVND (reference sequence). The V gene lost 4 bases and the J gene lost 3 bases, with 10 bases spanning the gap. CDR3 length: 13 amino acids. Here the CDR3 DNA reads TGTGCCAGTAGTACGGTCCCCCTCTACGAGCAGTACTTC. Its translation is CASSTVPLYEQYF. Full variable domain (rest looked up from reference TRBV19 and TRBJ2-7): DGGITQSPKYLFRKEGQNVTLSCEQNLNHDAMYWYRQDPGQGLRLIYYSQIVNDFQKGDIAEGYSVSREKKESFPLTVTSAQKNPTAFYLCASSTVPLYEQYFGPGTRLTVT.

This clonotype was seen at least ten times. This chain uses TRBV27 with TRBJ1-1; D possibly corresponds to TRBD1 (6 bases). Germline loops: CDR1 MNHEY, CDR2 SMNVEV (reference sequence). V lost 6 bases and J 5 bases, leaving 19 bases between the germline ends. The CDR3 runs to 15 residues. CDR3 region: CASSSGGRGYTEAFF. The CDR3 bases are TGTGCCAGCAGCTCCGGTGGCAGGGGCTATACTGAAGCTTTCTTT.

This clonotype was observed a handful of times. This rearrangement joins TRBV9 to TRBJ2-1; 11 positions agree with TRBD2. The V gene end was trimmed by 1 base and the J gene end by 0 bases; junction bases not matched to a gene: 9. This CDR3 contains 19 residues. Germline V gene data show CDR1 as SGDLS and CDR2 as YYNGEE. The CDR3 bases are TGTGCCAGCAGCGTACGGGGGTTAGCGGGGGGGGGCTCCTACAATGAGCAGTTCTTC. Its protein is CASSVRGLAGGGSYNEQFF.

Many counts were recorded for this clonotype. The chain recombines TRBV18 with TRBJ1-4; 9 nucleotides agree with TRBD1. The V segment lost 0 bases and the J segment 8 bases; nucleotides outside the gene matches: 4. Germline loops: CDR1 KGHSH, CDR2 LQKENI. The length of the CDR3 is 15 residues. The CDR3 region is CASSPPGQGGEKLFF. CDR3 DNA sequence: TGTGCCAGCTCACCACCGGGACAGGGAGGCGAAAAACTGTTTTTT.

This clonotype was observed at least ten times. This chain connects TRBV3-1 to TRBJ2-1; D ambiguous. CDR1 is LGHDT, CDR2 YNNKEL, per germline (reference sequence). The CDR3 length is 12 residues. Trimming removed 5 bases from V and 5 bases from J, with 7 bases in between. CDR3 sequence: CASSITDNEQFF. The DNA for the CDR3 is TGTGCCAGCAGCATAACAGACAATGAGCAGTTCTTC.

This clonotype was picked up many times. The J gene is TRBJ2-7, the V gene TRBV20-1; D might be TRBD2 (6 bases). The CDR3 covers 13 residues. Germline assignment: CDR1 DFQATT and CDR2 SNEGSKA (reference sequence). Here the CDR3 DNA reads TGCAGCGCGGGACTCATAGCGAACAACGAGCAGTACTTC. This encodes CSAGLIANNEQYF.

This clonotype was seen ten or more times. The rearrangement links TRBV9 to TRBJ1-1, with no clear D. V lost 1 base and J lost 0, with 4 bases in between. The CDR3 is 13 residues long. Germline CDR1 SGDLS, CDR2 YYNGEE. In DNA form, the CDR3 reads TGTGCCAGCAGCGTACACATGAACACTGAAGCTTTCTTT. It encodes CASSVHMNTEAFF.

This clonotype was found many times. The CDR3 sequence is CSARRGGSITEAFF. In nucleotides, the CDR3 is TGCAGTGCTAGACGAGGGGGCTCGATTACTGAAGCTTTCTTT. The rearrangement links TRBV20-1 to TRBJ1-1; 7 bases align to TRBD1. This CDR3 spans 14 amino acids. Looked up from germline, CDR1 is DFQATT and CDR2 is SNEGSKA (reference sequence). V lost 2 bases to trimming and J lost 5 bases; unmatched junction nucleotides: 8.

The rearrangement links TRBV20-1 to TRBJ2-5, with a tentative D call TRBD2 (5 bases). V lost 1 base, J lost 7 bases, and 16 bases lay in between. Germline CDR1 and CDR2: DFQATT and SNEGSKA (reference sequence). CDR3 length: 14 amino acids. This CDR3 is CSARVSSSGGTQYF. CDR3 nucleotides: TGCAGTGCTAGAGTTTCTTCCAGCGGAGGGACCCAGTACTTC.

The chain carries TRBV4-1 and TRBJ2-1; perhaps TRBD2 as D (6 bases). CDR1 is MGHRA and CDR2 is YSYEKL in the germline V gene. V was cut by 1 base and J by 4 bases, with 14 bases left in between. This CDR3 is built from 16 residues. For the CDR3, the DNA is TGCGCCAGCAGCCAAGGGGCGGGGCCCGAATACAATGAGCAGTTCTTC. Protein product: CASSQGAGPEYNEQFF.

This clonotype came up many times. Here the CDR3 DNA reads TGTGCCAGCAGCCAGAAGGGACCCTCGGGGACCCAGTACTTC. Protein: CASSQKGPSGTQYF. This chain links TRBV3-1 with TRBJ2-5, with D perhaps TRBD1 or TRBD2 (5 bases each). Germline CDR1 is LGHDT and CDR2 is YNNKEL (reference sequence). V lost 3 bases and J 7 bases, leaving 15 bases between the germline ends. CDR3 length equals 14 residues.

This clonotype has a count of ten or more. The V call is TRBV12-3 or TRBV12-4, the J call TRBJ1-5; D remains ambiguous. V gave up 6 bases and J gave up 2 bases, with 17 bases separating them. CDR3 length equals 16 residues. The CDR3: CASSPGLGLRNQPQHF. CDR3 nucleotides: TGTGCCAGCAGCCCAGGTCTAGGTTTGCGCAATCAGCCCCAGCATTTT.

This clonotype was counted many times. This rearrangement joins TRBV5-1 to TRBJ2-1, with D perhaps TRBD1 or TRBD2 (7 bases each). The germline gives CDR1 SGHRS, CDR2 YFSETQ. The CDR3 length is 16 residues. With 2 bases removed from V and 9 bases from J, the gap between germline ends came to 21 bases. For the CDR3, the DNA is TGCGCCAGCAGCTTCCCTAGGGGAGGGGGCTCCGGTGAGCAGTTCTTC. Amino acids: CASSFPRGGGSGEQFF.